The clone carrying this T cell receptor (beta chain) appeared once. Its target is not known. The PCR had 60 Vbeta and 13 Jbeta primers. The repertoire was sequenced with immunoSEQ multiplex PCR; TCRdb's copy has only in-frame clones and lacks some. The data contain around 120,000 clones, about four fifths of them singletons. The record originates from a study of cytomegalovirus exposure and HLA in healthy donors. Germline lookup yields CDR1 SGHRS and CDR2 YFSETQ. CDR3 length equals 13 residues. Trimming left V 0 bases short and J 5 bases short, with 9 bases between. Overall study results and limits: Later on, an analysis showed TCR association rates differing by HLA locus, with DRB1 the most and HLA-C the fewest. HLA restriction was apparent for most CMV-associated TCR beta chains in a later analysis.

This clonotype was sampled from a female donor in good health and CMV-seropositive. What was sequenced was PBMCs. This sequence joins TRBV5-1 and TRBJ2-7, with no clear D. In DNA, the CDR3 is TGCGCCAGCAGCTTGGCCCAGATGGACGAGCAGTACTTC. Translating gives CASSLAQMDEQYF.